This passage covers 10 T cell receptor beta chains from one sample sequenced in a study of beta chain features in type 1 diabetes. The entirety of the isolated RNA underwent reverse transcription, so expressed TCRB transcripts were sequenced. Sequenced by immunoSEQ multiplex PCR; TCRdb stores in-frame clones only, minus some. The data show about 260,000 clones, about 63% seen once. The sample was naive CD4+ T cells from blood. The receptors originated from a man aged 30 to 39 in good health.

The sample holds a few counts of this clone. J is TRBJ1-5 and V is TRBV30; the match to TRBD1 covers 8 bases. The CDR3 sequence is 12 residues long. The V and J ends lost 7 bases and 4 bases, in that order; junction bases with no gene match: 3. The germline V gene encodes CDR1 GTSNPN and CDR2 SVGIG (reference sequence). This CDR3 is CALDRANQPQHF. CDR3 coding DNA: TGTGCCTTGGACAGGGCGAATCAGCCCCAGCATTTT. The variable domain in full, with the rest retrieved from reference TRBV30 and TRBJ1-5, is SQTIHQWPATLVQPVGSPLSLECTVEGTSNPNLYWYRQAAGRGLQLLFYSVGIGQISSEVPQNLSASRPQDRQFILSSKKLLLSDSGFYLCALDRANQPQHFGDGTRLSIL.

The CDR3 sequence: CASSLDRGPYNEQFF. For the CDR3, the DNA is TGTGCCAGCAGCCTGGACAGGGGGCCCTACAATGAGCAGTTCTTC. The V gene is TRBV7-9, the J gene TRBJ2-1; TRBD1 matches at 11 bases. Germline trimming cut 5 bases from V and 2 bases from J; bases unmatched to any gene: 2. CDR3 length: 15 residues. From germline, CDR1 is SEHNR and CDR2 FQNEAQ (reference sequence).

This chain's CDR3 is CASSLDRAVIRTDTQYF. The CDR3 nucleotides read TGTGCCAGCAGCTTAGACAGGGCGGTAATACGGACAGATACGCAGTATTTT. This rearrangement joins TRBV7-6 to TRBJ2-3, with a weak D call TRBD1 (6 bases). The CDR3 runs 17 residues. The germline gives CDR1 SGHVS, CDR2 FNYEAQ. V lost 1 base, J lost 3 bases, and 17 bases lay in between. Drawing the rest from reference TRBV7-6 and TRBJ2-3, the complete variable domain is GAGVSQSPRYKVTKRGQDVALRCDPISGHVSLYWYRQALGQGPEFLTYFNYEAQQDKSGLPNDRFSAERPEGSISTLTIQRTEQRDSAMYRCASSLDRAVIRTDTQYFGPGTRLTVL.

This clone was seen a single time. The CDR3 bases are TGCAGCGTTGCCCATTCCGGCACGAACTATGGCTACACCTTC. Protein: CSVAHSGTNYGYTF. The rearrangement links TRBV29-1 to TRBJ1-2; no definite D call. The CDR3 covers 14 residues. Germline assignment: CDR1 SQVTM and CDR2 ANQGSEA. Deletions cut 4 bases from V and 2 bases from J, with 14 bases between.

This clone was observed a few times. CDR3: CASSFAGGSNSPLHF. In DNA, the CDR3 is TGTGCCAGCAGCTTTGCAGGGGGATCTAATTCACCCCTCCACTTT. J is TRBJ1-6 and V is TRBV7-9, with 7 bases lining up with TRBD1. V was clipped by 3 bases and J by 6 bases; unmatched bases: 5. Germline values: CDR1 SEHNR, CDR2 FQNEAQ (reference sequence). The CDR3 loop spans 15 amino acids.

The V call is TRBV7-2, the J call TRBJ1-2; 7 positions agree with TRBD1. After removal of 1 base from V and 5 bases from J, the junction contained 7 bases not matched to a gene. This CDR3 has 15 residues. In germline, CDR1 is SGHTA, CDR2 FQGNSA. The chain's CDR3 is CASSLGQGKGYGYTF. The CDR3 DNA reads as TGTGCCAGCAGCTTAGGACAGGGAAAGGGTTATGGCTACACCTTC.

The V gene is TRBV5-4, the J gene TRBJ2-1; the match to TRBD2 covers 11 bases. Germline CDR1 reads SGHNT; CDR2 reads YYREEE (reference sequence). The CDR3 totals 16 residues. After removal of 8 bases from V and 0 bases from J, the junction contained 7 bases not matched to a gene. The DNA of the CDR3 is TGTGCCAGTAGCGTTAGCGGGGGGGCCTCCTACAATGAGCAGTTCTTC. This sequence encodes CASSVSGGASYNEQFF. Drawing the rest from reference TRBV5-4 and TRBJ2-1, the complete variable domain is ETGVTQSPTHLIKTRGQQVTLRCSSQSGHNTVSWYQQALGQGPQFIFQYYREEENGRGNFPPRFSGLQFPNYSSELNVNALELDDSALYLCASSVSGGASYNEQFFGPGTRLTVL.

The chain combines TRBV9 with TRBJ2-7; perhaps TRBD1 as D (6 bases). This CDR3 contains 14 residues. Per the germline V gene, CDR1 is SGDLS and CDR2 is YYNGEE. The V end lost 2 bases, the J end lost 2 bases, and 11 bases lay between the germline ends. The CDR3 sequence: CASSVDRFPYEQYF. Written as DNA, the CDR3 is TGTGCCAGCAGCGTCGACAGGTTTCCCTACGAGCAGTACTTC.

This clone has only a few counts. Other DNA sequences in the sample encode the same CDR3. The DNA of the CDR3 is TGCAGTGCTAGAGGGAACACTGAAGCTTTCTTT. Amino acids: CSARGNTEAFF. The chain joins TRBV20-1 to TRBJ1-1, with D unresolved. The germline V gene has CDR1 DFQATT and CDR2 SNEGSKA (reference sequence). Trimming removed 1 base from V and 1 base from J, with 1 base in between. There are 11 residues in the CDR3.

V and J are TRBV7-2 and TRBJ2-7, with unresolved D. The CDR3 spans 12 residues. V lost 2 bases and J 2 bases, leaving 4 bases between the germline ends. Germline CDR1 and CDR2: SGHTA and FQGNSA. The CDR3 nucleotides read TGTGCCAGCAGCTTATCCCCCTACGAGCAGTACTTC. Translation: CASSLSPYEQYF.